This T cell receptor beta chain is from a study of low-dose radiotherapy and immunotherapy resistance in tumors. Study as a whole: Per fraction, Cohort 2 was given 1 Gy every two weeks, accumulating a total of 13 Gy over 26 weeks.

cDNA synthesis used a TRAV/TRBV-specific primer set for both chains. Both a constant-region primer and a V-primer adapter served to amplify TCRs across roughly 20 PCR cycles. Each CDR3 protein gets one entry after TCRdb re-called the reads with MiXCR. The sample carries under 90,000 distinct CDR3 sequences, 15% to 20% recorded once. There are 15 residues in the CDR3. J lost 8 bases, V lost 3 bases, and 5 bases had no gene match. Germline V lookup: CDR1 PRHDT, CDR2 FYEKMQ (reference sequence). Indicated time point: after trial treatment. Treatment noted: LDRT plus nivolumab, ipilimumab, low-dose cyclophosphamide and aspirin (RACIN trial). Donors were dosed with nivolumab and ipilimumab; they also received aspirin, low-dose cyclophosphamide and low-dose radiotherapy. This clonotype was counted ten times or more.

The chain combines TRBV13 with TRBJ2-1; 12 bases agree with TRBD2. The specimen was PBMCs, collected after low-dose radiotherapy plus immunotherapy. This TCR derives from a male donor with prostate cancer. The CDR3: CASSLTSGSVYEQFF. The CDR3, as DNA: TGTGCCAGCAGCTTGACTAGCGGGAGTGTCTATGAGCAGTTCTTC.